This T cell receptor (beta chain) was captured in a study of PD-L1 blockade in urothelial cancer. Study details: When patients started atezolizumab around 2014, it was given at 1,200 mg intravenously every 3 weeks. Blood was analyzed 3 weeks (second dose) and 6 weeks after treatment start.

TCRdb's table, derived via immunoSEQ multiplex PCR, lists solely in-frame clones and lacks some. The sample shows about 53,000 clones, 70% to 90% of them seen only once. The germline V gene has CDR1 LNHDA and CDR2 SQIVND (reference sequence). Trimming cost V 9 bases and J 5 bases, with 22 bases left between them. The CDR3 totals 15 residues. Time point specified: pretreatment peripheral blood. Between 1 and 8 samples per patient were obtained, pretreatment and on-treatment. This sequence was found in a woman aged 60-75 years with urothelial cancer. The specimen was PBMCs, collected around atezolizumab (anti-PD-L1) treatment. V usage is TRBV19 and J usage is TRBJ1-1; the D gene is possibly TRBD1 (5 bases). The CDR3 DNA is TGTGCCAGCAGATCCCAGGGAGGACCGGGTACTGAAGCTTTCTTT. Protein: CASRSQGGPGTEAFF. Using reference TRBV19 and TRBJ1-1 for the parts outside the CDR3, the full variable domain is DGGITQSPKYLFRKEGQNVTLSCEQNLNHDAMYWYRQDPGQGLRLIYYSQIVNDFQKGDIAEGYSVSREKKESFPLTVTSAQKNPTAFYLCASRSQGGPGTEAFFGQGTRLTVV.